Each of the 30 T cell receptor beta chains below was sequenced from the same sample in a study of T cells in women clearing cervical HPV infection. The table came from immunoSEQ multiplex PCR; TCRdb's copy has only in-frame clones and leaves some out. The repertoire table contains about 20,000 clones. What was sequenced was blood buffy coat. The receptors shown here come from a woman between 18 and 69 years old with a cervical HPV16 infection that either progressed to CIN3+ or cleared (not recorded which).

Worth noting for this clone: The CDR3 is cut off 3 residues early in the read; its end comes from the germline J gene. This sequence joins TRBV10-3 and TRBJ1-4; the D is unclear. In germline, CDR1 is ENHRY, CDR2 SYGVKD. The CDR3 has 12 residues. Trimming pared 10 bases from V and 7 bases from J, leaving 13 bases between. CDR3: CATAAKSEKLFF. The covered CDR3 bases are TGTGCCACGGCGGCAAAAAGTGAAAAA.

The CDR3 sequence: CASSNRGAGTGELFF. The CDR3 DNA, read in part, is TGCGCCAGCAGTAACCGTGGGGCCGGCACCGGGGAG. This chain uses TRBV23-1 with TRBJ2-2, with a possible D match to TRBD1 (5 bases). The sequence runs out 3 residues before the end of the CDR3; the remainder is reconstructed from the germline J gene. TRBV23-1 is an ORF; its function is uncertain. The CDR3 is made up of 15 amino acids. The V gene lost 5 bases and the J gene lost 4 bases, with 14 bases spanning the gap.

In the case of this clone: The CDR3 goes on 3 residues after the read ends, and that part is filled in from the germline J gene. The rearrangement links TRBV7-8 to TRBJ2-3, with 10 bases lining up with TRBD2. The germline V gene encodes CDR1 SGHVS and CDR2 FQNEAQ. This CDR3 spans 17 amino acids. The CDR3 region is CASSLVLAGVPQETQYF. The sequenced part of the CDR3 DNA is TGTGCCAGCAGCTTAGTCCTAGCGGGGGTACCACAAGAGACG.

A note on this clone: Sequencing ends 3 residues short of the CDR3 end; the germline J gene provides the rest. The chain employs TRBV2 and TRBJ1-2; D might be TRBD1 (6 bases). CDR1 is SNHLY, CDR2 FYNNEI, per germline. The CDR3 runs 16 residues. The CDR3 spells CASSWGQGTSYNDYTF. The covered CDR3 bases are TGTGCCAGCAGCTGGGGGCAGGGGACTAGCTACAATGAC.

On this clone: The read ends 3 residues shy of where the CDR3 ends; the end is completed using the germline J gene. This chain uses TRBV18 with TRBJ2-1, with a weak D call TRBD1 (6 bases). Per germline, CDR1 KGHSH and CDR2 LQKENI. Trimming shortened V by 0 bases and J by 0 bases, and 12 bases separated the two germline ends. CDR3 size: 17 residues. CDR3 DNA, as far as it was read: TGTGCCAGCTCACCACCTGGAGGACAGTCCTCCTACAATGAG. Amino acids: CASSPPGGQSSYNE. The CDR3 in its entirety is CASSPPGGQSSYNEQFF.

Comment on this clone: The read terminates 3 residues before the CDR3 end, so the remaining end is supplied by the germline J gene. The rearrangement links TRBV20-1 to TRBJ2-4; 7 nucleotides line up with TRBD1. The length of the CDR3 is 14 residues. V shed 5 bases and J 6 bases; nucleotides not matched to a gene: 10. CDR1 is DFQATT and CDR2 is SNEGSKA in the germline V gene (reference sequence). The sequenced part of the CDR3 DNA is TGCAGTGCTGGCACCGGGACAGTTCTAAACATT. As protein: CSAGTGTVLNI. The CDR3 in its entirety is CSAGTGTVLNIQYF.

To note about this clone: Read data end 3 residues before the CDR3 end; the end is taken from the germline J gene. The V gene is TRBV20-1, the J gene TRBJ2-5; 7 bases agree with TRBD1. There are 13 residues in the CDR3. Germline CDR1 is DFQATT and CDR2 is SNEGSKA (reference sequence). V shed 2 bases and J 2 bases; nucleotides not matched to a gene: 2. This CDR3 is CSARRQGQETQYF. The CDR3 bases that were read are TGCAGTGCTAGAAGACAGGGACAAGAGACC.

Turning to this clone: The CDR3 is cut off 3 residues early in the read; its end comes from the germline J gene. The genes are TRBV6-2 or TRBV6-3 and TRBJ1-2; 7 bases are a match to TRBD1. Germline CDR1 is MNHEY and CDR2 is SVGEGT. This CDR3 comprises 15 residues. The ends lost 0 bases at V and 4 bases at J; junction bases unmatched: 5. CDR3 DNA, as far as it was read: TGTGCCAGCAGTTACTCGGAAGGGGGCGGCTATGGC. It specifies CASSYSEGGGYG. In full, the CDR3 reads CASSYSEGGGYGYTF.

Of note for this clone: The DNA ends 3 residues before the CDR3 does, and the rest of the CDR3 is filled in from the germline J gene. This rearrangement joins TRBV3-1 (or the pseudogene TRBV3-2) to TRBJ2-2; D ambiguous. The CDR3 runs to 13 residues. The V gene lost 3 bases and the J gene lost 6 bases, with 8 bases spanning the gap. The V gene's germline CDR1 is LGHDT and CDR2 YNNKEL (reference sequence). Partial CDR3 DNA: TGTGCCAGCAGCCAGCACAGTTCCGGGGAG. This encodes CASSQHSSGE. The full CDR3 sequence reads CASSQHSSGELFF.

Comment on this clone: The CDR3 extends 3 residues past the end of the read, so its final part is completed from the germline J gene. The J gene is TRBJ1-5, the V gene TRBV19; 8 bases are a match to TRBD1. The germline V gene has CDR1 LNHDA and CDR2 SQIVND (reference sequence). The CDR3 loop spans 16 amino acids. The junction had 12 bases not matched to a gene; V was cut back by 7 bases and J by 4 bases. CDR3 amino acids: CASTKRPDRGNQPQHF. The sequenced CDR3 bases are TGTGCCAGTACCAAAAGGCCTGACAGGGGAAATCAGCCC.

With regard to this clone: Sequence at one end of the junction differs from germline and may be a read error. The read falls 3 residues short of the CDR3 end, and the missing part is taken from the germline J gene. This chain connects TRBV4-2 to TRBJ1-2; the D gene is possibly TRBD1 (6 bases). This CDR3 contains 13 residues. The germline CDR1 and CDR2 sequences are LGHNA and YNFKEQ. The CDR3 spells CASSQDRNYGYTF. The CDR3 bases that were read are TGCGCCAGCAGCCAAGACAGGAACTATGGC.

The chain's CDR3 is CASSPRYVQGHIEKLFF. Partial CDR3 DNA: TGTGCCAGCTCACCACGATATGTACAGGGTCATATTGAAAAA. The chain uses TRBV18 and TRBJ1-4; D is perhaps TRBD1 (6 bases). The CDR3 extends 3 residues past the end of the read, so its final part is completed from the germline J gene. Trimming removed 1 base at V and 7 bases at J, with 19 bases between. The CDR3 has 17 residues. The germline gives CDR1 KGHSH, CDR2 LQKENI.

A word on this clone: From the germline J gene comes the end of the CDR3, since the read stops 3 residues before it. This chain links TRBV5-4 with TRBJ2-3, with D unclear. Trimming took off 1 base at V and 3 bases at J, with 6 bases between the two ends. Germline CDR1 and CDR2: SGHNT and YYREEE (reference sequence). CDR3 length: 13 residues. This CDR3 reads CASSLYGTDTQYF. The part of the CDR3 DNA that was read is TGTGCCAGCAGCTTGTACGGGACAGATACG.

A remark on this clone: Coverage ceases 3 residues before the CDR3 finishes, and the germline J gene fills in the end. J is TRBJ1-2 and V is TRBV7-9, with D possibly matching TRBD1 (6 bases). Germline CDR1 is SEHNR and CDR2 is FQNEAQ (reference sequence). CDR3 size: 14 residues. The DNA read from the CDR3 is TGTGCCAGCAGCTCGTGGGGGCAGACAGATACC. It is translated as CASSSWGQTDT. The CDR3, in full, reads CASSSWGQTDTYTF.

On this clone: The DNA ends 3 residues before the CDR3 does, and the rest of the CDR3 is filled in from the germline J gene. This chain connects TRBV20-1 to TRBJ2-2; TRBD1 might be the D (6 bases). V dropped 0 bases and J dropped 6 bases, with 14 bases sitting between them. The CDR3 is 15 amino acids. CDR1 is DFQATT, CDR2 SNEGSKA, per germline (reference sequence). The DNA read from the CDR3 is TGCAGTGCTAGAGACCCAGGGGCTGGTTCCGGGGAG. Translating gives CSARDPGAGSGE. Given in full, the CDR3 is CSARDPGAGSGELFF.

Comments on this clone: The CDR3 extends 3 residues past the end of the read, so its final part is completed from the germline J gene. The rearrangement joins TRBV5-4 to TRBJ1-6; D remains ambiguous. Germline V gene lookup returns CDR1 SGHNT and CDR2 YYREEE (reference sequence). This CDR3 has 14 residues. V was clipped by 4 bases and J by 7 bases, with 12 bases between them. CDR3: CASSPDLGNSPLHF. CDR3 bases read: TGTGCCAGCAGCCCTGACCTCGGGAATTCACCC. Full variable domain (missing parts from reference TRBV5-4 and TRBJ1-6): ETGVTQSPTHLIKTRGQQVTLRCSSQSGHNTVSWYQQALGQGPQFIFQYYREEENGRGNFPPRFSGLQFPNYSSELNVNALELDDSALYLCASSPDLGNSPLHFGNGTRLTVT.

Notes on this clone: The CDR3 end lies 3 residues beyond the end of the read and is filled in from the germline J gene. The chain employs TRBV20-1 and TRBJ2-3; 7 bases fit TRBD2. The CDR3 contains 17 residues. Germline lookup yields CDR1 DFQATT and CDR2 SNEGSKA (reference sequence). The sequenced CDR3 bases are TGCAGTGCTAGAGGCGGCCGGGGGGTGTATAGCAATCAGCCG. This codes for CSARGGRGVYSNQP. The entire CDR3 protein is CSARGGRGVYSNQPQYF.

About this clone: Read sequence stops 3 residues before the CDR3 end, and the germline J gene provides the missing end. The chain joins TRBV30 to TRBJ1-2; 9 nucleotides agree with TRBD1. Losses at the gene ends were 3 bases for V and 6 bases for J; bases not matched to a gene: 14. The CDR3 has 16 amino acids. Germline-derived CDR1 and CDR2 are GTSNPN and SVGIG (reference sequence). Partial CDR3 DNA: TGTGCCTGGAGCCGGGACAGGGTCGTTATGCTCGATGGC. Protein sequence: CAWSRDRVVMLDG. The entire CDR3 is CAWSRDRVVMLDGYTF.

Notes on this clone: The read is 3 residues too short to cover the CDR3 end, so that end is filled in from the germline J gene. V is TRBV28 and J is TRBJ2-2; no reliable D call. Germline V gene sequence: CDR1 MDHEN, CDR2 SYDVKM. V lost 0 bases and J 1 base, leaving 9 bases between the germline ends. This CDR3 contains 16 residues. The DNA read from the CDR3 is TGTGCCAGCAGTTTATGGGGCAATCGGAACACCGGGGAG. Protein sequence: CASSLWGNRNTGE. The full CDR3 reads CASSLWGNRNTGELFF.

Regarding this clone: The read ends 3 residues before the CDR3 terminus; that terminus is restored from the germline J gene. The rearrangement links TRBV2 to TRBJ1-5, with 9 bases that match TRBD1. The V gene end was trimmed by 5 bases and the J gene end by 6 bases; junction bases not matched to a gene: 8. This CDR3 spans 15 amino acids. Germline values: CDR1 SNHLY, CDR2 FYNNEI. The CDR3 bases that were read are TGTGCCAGCAGTCAAGACAGGGGGGGGAGTCAGCCC. The encoded protein is CASSQDRGGSQP. The full CDR3 sequence reads CASSQDRGGSQPQHF.

Turning to this clone: The read ends 3 residues before the CDR3 terminus; that terminus is restored from the germline J gene. The same CDR3 also results from other DNA sequences found in this sample. The rearrangement joins TRBV7-9 to TRBJ1-3; D may be TRBD1 (5 bases). V was clipped by 6 bases and J by 7 bases, with 16 bases between them. There are 14 residues in the CDR3. The V gene's germline CDR1 is SEHNR and CDR2 FQNEAQ (reference sequence). The CDR3: CASSSTEVLNTIYF. CDR3 bases read: TGTGCCAGCAGTTCGACAGAGGTGCTGAACACC. The full variable domain, with the rest looked up from reference TRBV7-9 and TRBJ1-3, is DTGVSQNPRHKITKRGQNVTFRCDPISEHNRLYWYRQTLGQGPEFLTYFQNEAQLEKSRLLSDRFSAERPKGSFSTLEIQRTEQGDSAMYLCASSSTEVLNTIYFGEGSWLTVV.

The chain's CDR3 is CASSFSLATEAFF. The covered CDR3 bases are TGTGCCAGCAGCTTTTCCCTGGCCACTGAA. This sequence joins TRBV7-2 and TRBJ1-1; no firm D call. The read terminates 3 residues before the CDR3 end, so the remaining end is supplied by the germline J gene. The CDR3 extends over 13 amino acids. V lost 3 bases, J lost 4 bases, and 9 bases lay in between. Looked up from germline, CDR1 is SGHTA and CDR2 is FQGNSA.

Comments on this clone: The sequenced fragment ends 3 residues before the CDR3 boundary, so the rest is inferred from the germline J gene. This chain links TRBV7-2 with TRBJ1-6; D possibly corresponds to TRBD1 (5 bases). CDR3 length: 15 residues. V was pared by 7 bases and J by 4 bases, with 14 bases between. Germline assignment: CDR1 SGHTA and CDR2 FQGNSA. CDR3 DNA (partial): TGTGCCAGCACGCTTTTGGGGCGGTATAATTCACCC. Amino acid sequence: CASTLLGRYNSP. The CDR3 in full is CASTLLGRYNSPLHF.

In the case of this clone: The read comes to an end 3 residues before the CDR3 does, leaving the germline J gene to fill in the end. The gene calls are TRBV30 and TRBJ2-3; 13 bases are shared with TRBD2. The CDR3 consists of 15 residues. V was pared by 1 base and J by 5 bases, with 3 bases of the junction left unmatched. Per the germline V gene, CDR1 is GTSNPN and CDR2 is SVGIG (reference sequence). CDR3 protein: CAWSGTSGGRDTQYF. The CDR3 bases that were read are TGTGCCTGGAGTGGGACTAGCGGGGGCAGAGATACG.

Worth noting for this clone: The read ends 3 residues before the CDR3 terminus; that terminus is restored from the germline J gene. The gene calls are TRBV12-3 or TRBV12-4 and TRBJ2-7; D not certain. Trimming took off 3 bases at V and 1 base at J, with 7 bases between the two ends. There are 13 residues in the CDR3. The chain's CDR3 is CASSFGRSYEQYF. CDR3 bases read: TGTGCCAGCAGTTTTGGCCGTTCCTACGAG.

A word on this clone: The read finishes 3 residues shy of the CDR3 end, and the germline J gene is used to complete it. This rearrangement joins TRBV7-9 to TRBJ2-3; D tentatively reads TRBD1 or TRBD2 (5 bases each). Looked up from germline, CDR1 is SEHNR and CDR2 is FQNEAQ (reference sequence). The CDR3 runs to 12 residues. Here the CDR3 reads CASMGLGETQYF. The CDR3 bases that were read are TGTGCCAGCATGGGATTAGGGGAGACG. Full variable domain (missing parts from reference TRBV7-9 and TRBJ2-3): DTGVSQNPRHKITKRGQNVTFRCDPISEHNRLYWYRQTLGQGPEFLTYFQNEAQLEKSRLLSDRFSAERPKGSFSTLEIQRTEQGDSAMYLCASMGLGETQYFGPGTRLTVL.

Comment on this clone: The missing CDR3 end, 3 residues past where the read stops, is filled in from the germline J gene. The V call is TRBV20-1, the J call TRBJ1-5; 7 bases line up with TRBD1. This CDR3 has 14 amino acids. V lost 7 bases, J lost 1 base, and 7 bases stayed unmatched. CDR1 and CDR2 (germline): DFQATT, SNEGSKA (reference sequence). The CDR3 loop reads CSGRQGRSNQPQHF. The covered CDR3 bases are TGCAGTGGCCGACAGGGAAGGAGCAATCAGCCC.

Worth noting for this clone: The CDR3 is cut off 3 residues early in the read; its end comes from the germline J gene. The rearrangement uses TRBV5-1 and TRBJ2-2; no clear D. The V and J ends lost 2 bases and 6 bases respectively, with 5 bases between them. The CDR3 runs to 12 residues. CDR1 and CDR2 (germline): SGHRS, YFSETQ. The sequenced CDR3 bases are TGCGCCAGCAGCTTCGGTGCCGGGGAG. Residues: CASSFGAGE. From start to end, the CDR3 is CASSFGAGELFF.

Comments on this clone: The CDR3 end lies 3 residues beyond the end of the read and is filled in from the germline J gene. V gene TRBV5-1 combines with J gene TRBJ2-3; the D gene is possibly TRBD1 (6 bases). The ends were cut back, 2 bases at V and 3 bases at J, with 13 bases in the middle. Germline lookup yields CDR1 SGHRS and CDR2 YFSETQ. The CDR3 has 15 residues. The CDR3: CASSLQGFGTDTQYF. CDR3 bases read: TGCGCCAGCAGCTTACAGGGATTCGGGACAGATACG.

Comments on this clone: The CDR3 end lies 3 residues beyond the end of the read and is filled in from the germline J gene. The rearrangement uses TRBV7-6 and TRBJ2-2; 8 bases match TRBD1. Germline CDR1 reads SGHVS; CDR2 reads FNYEAQ. Trimming took 1 base from V and 4 from J; bases not matched to a gene: 8. The CDR3 sequence is 17 residues long. CDR3 DNA, as far as it was read: TGTGCCAGCAGCTTAGGAGAGACAGGGGCGGTCACCGGGGAG. This encodes CASSLGETGAVTGE. In full, the CDR3 is CASSLGETGAVTGELFF.